This entry lists 13 T cell receptor beta chains sequenced from one sample in a study of blood T cell repertoires in COVID-19. Generated by immunoSEQ multiplex PCR, the TCRdb table keeps only in-frame clones and is missing some. The sample shows more than 100,000 clones, around 84% of them seen only once. Sequenced input: peripheral blood. The receptor source for this set is a human donor in a cohort sampled during active COVID-19.

The chain uses TRBV19 and TRBJ2-7, with D hard to call. CDR3 length: 14 amino acids. V lost 1 base, J lost 5 bases, and 12 bases lay in between. CDR1 and CDR2 from the germline V gene are LNHDA and SQIVND (reference sequence). The CDR3 nucleotides are TGTGCCAGTAGTATAGGCCAGGTTCACCACGAGCAGTACTTC. Translated: CASSIGQVHHEQYF.

The chain carries TRBV9 and TRBJ2-3; 10 bases align to TRBD2. Germline V CDR1 and CDR2: SGDLS, YYNGEE. CDR3 length: 17 residues. With V trimmed by 4 bases and J by 9 bases, 17 bases remained unmatched. CDR3 nucleotide sequence: TGTGCCAGCAGCCCCCAGGTATCCAGCGGGGGGGCCGCCACGCAGTATTTT. Encoded protein: CASSPQVSSGGAATQYF.

The chain links TRBV5-6 to TRBJ1-2; 8 positions agree with TRBD1. CDR1 SGHDT and CDR2 YYEEEE come from the germline V gene. The CDR3 sequence is 15 residues long. The V and J ends lost 4 bases and 2 bases, in that order; junction bases with no gene match: 7. The CDR3 spells CASSPQGAVNYGYTF. CDR3 in DNA: TGTGCCAGCAGCCCCCAGGGGGCGGTAAACTATGGCTACACCTTC. The whole variable domain, remainder taken from reference TRBV5-6 and TRBJ1-2, is DAGVTQSPTHLIKTRGQQVTLRCSPKSGHDTVSWYQQALGQGPQFIFQYYEEEERQRGNFPDRFSGHQFPNYSSELNVNALLLGDSALYLCASSPQGAVNYGYTFGSGTRLTVV.

This CDR3 is CASSRGGQGEKLFF. CDR3 bases: TGTGCCAGCAGTCGGGGGGGGCAAGGCGAAAAACTGTTTTTT. The J gene is TRBJ1-4, the V gene TRBV6-6; D possibly corresponds to TRBD1 (6 bases). This CDR3 has 14 residues. The V end lost 5 bases, the J end lost 8 bases, and 15 bases lay between the germline ends. The germline V gene has CDR1 MNHNY and CDR2 SVGAGI (reference sequence).

The V and J genes are TRBV25-1 and TRBJ1-6; D is undetermined. Germline loops: CDR1 MGHDK, CDR2 SYGVNS. The CDR3 spans 14 residues. V lost 10 bases to trimming and J lost 10 bases, with 20 bases between them. CDR3 DNA sequence: TGTGCCACCAAGGGTTTGGGAGCAGGATCACCCCTCCACTTT. Translating it yields CATKGLGAGSPLHF.

The V gene is TRBV24-1, the J gene TRBJ2-1, with 14 bases aligning to TRBD2. The germline gives CDR1 KGHDR, CDR2 SFDVKD. CDR3 length equals 16 residues. V lost 3 bases to trimming and J lost 6 bases; unmatched junction nucleotides: 3. The CDR3 sequence is CATSDTGTSGGNEQFF. The CDR3, as DNA: TGTGCCACCAGTGATACCGGGACTAGCGGGGGCAATGAGCAGTTCTTC.

The J gene is TRBJ2-4, the V gene TRBV5-6; 7 nucleotides agree with TRBD2. J gave up 2 bases and V 4 bases, and 9 bases lay outside the gene matches. This CDR3 is 16 amino acids long. CDR1 SGHDT and CDR2 YYEEEE come from the germline V gene. CDR3 sequence: CASSSSGIGTKNIQYF. CDR3 nucleotide sequence: TGTGCCAGCAGCAGCAGCGGGATAGGGACCAAAAACATTCAGTACTTC.

The chain carries TRBV18 and TRBJ2-7, with 9 bases matching TRBD1. J was trimmed by 7 bases and V by 3 bases; bases with no gene match: 7. CDR1 and CDR2 (germline): KGHSH, LQKENI. This CDR3 is built from 14 residues. CDR3 nucleotide sequence: TGTGCCAGCTCACCTGGACAGGGGAGGGGAGAGCAGTACTTC. This encodes CASSPGQGRGEQYF.

This clone was recorded a few times. The J gene is TRBJ2-2, the V gene TRBV9, with TRBD1 as a possible D gene (6 bases). The CDR3 length is 14 residues. The V and J ends lost 4 bases and 7 bases respectively, with 14 bases between them. The germline V gene has CDR1 SGDLS and CDR2 YYNGEE. Written as DNA, the CDR3 is TGTGCCAGCAGCCCTAGACAGGTTGACGGGGAGCTGTTTTTT. Translating it yields CASSPRQVDGELFF.

The chain has TRBV7-2 and TRBJ2-7, with TRBD2 matching 10 bases. The CDR3 covers 16 residues. V lost 2 bases to trimming and J lost 0 bases; unmatched junction nucleotides: 4. From germline, CDR1 is SGHTA and CDR2 FQGNSA. The CDR3 loop is CASSLYLAGGSYEQYF. The CDR3 DNA reads TGTGCCAGCAGCTTATACTTAGCGGGGGGCTCCTACGAGCAGTACTTC.

V is TRBV6-2 or TRBV6-3 and J is TRBJ1-3; the D is unclear. Germline CDR1 is MNHEY and CDR2 is SVGEGT. The V gene lost 0 bases and the J gene lost 0 bases, with 6 bases spanning the gap. This CDR3 is 15 amino acids long. The CDR3 bases are TGTGCCAGCAGTTACTCGAGTACCTCTGGAAACACCATATATTTT. Residues: CASSYSSTSGNTIYF.

The chain couples TRBV7-2 to TRBJ1-2; TRBD1 might be the D (6 bases). CDR1 is SGHTA, CDR2 FQGNSA, per germline. CDR3 size: 15 residues. V was shortened by 5 bases and J by 2 bases, with 15 bases between the two germline ends. This CDR3 is CASSPTDSTNYGYTF. For the CDR3, the DNA is TGTGCCAGCAGCCCAACGGACAGCACAAACTATGGCTACACCTTC.

V is TRBV7-9 and J is TRBJ1-1, with a possible D match to TRBD1 (5 bases). In germline, CDR1 is SEHNR, CDR2 FQNEAQ (reference sequence). Between the trimmed V and J ends, which lost 0 bases and 4 bases, there was a span of 9 bases. The CDR3 consists of 14 residues. CDR3 sequence (DNA): TGTGCCAGCAGCTTAGCGTCAGGGATCACTGAAGCTTTCTTT. It translates to CASSLASGITEAFF.